The 13 T cell receptor beta chains below all came from one sample that was sequenced in a study of blood T cell repertoires in COVID-19. Libraries were prepared by immunoSEQ multiplex PCR; TCRdb keeps only in-frame clonotypes and omits some of them. Of about 170,000 clones in the sample, 70% to 85% were seen once. Sequencing was performed on peripheral blood. The receptors were gathered from an elderly woman with acute or convalescent COVID-19.

This clone was picked up one time. The chain recombines TRBV6-1 with TRBJ1-6, with TRBD1 identical over 11 bases. CDR1 and CDR2 from the germline V gene are MNHNS and SASEGT. Losses at the gene ends were 1 base for V and 12 bases for J; bases not matched to a gene: 8. This CDR3 region has 16 residues. In DNA form, the CDR3 reads TGTGCCAGCAGTGAAGGCTGGGACAGGGGGAGCCAACCCCTCCACTTT. This encodes CASSEGWDRGSQPLHF.

This chain connects TRBV3-1 (or the pseudogene TRBV3-2) to TRBJ2-1; no clear D gene. This CDR3 spans 15 amino acids. The ends were cut back, 4 bases at V and 0 bases at J, with 10 bases in the middle. Germline lookup yields CDR1 LGHDT and CDR2 YNNKEL (reference sequence). CDR3 in amino acids: CASSPDIFSYNEQFF. In DNA form, the CDR3 reads TGTGCCAGCAGCCCCGACATATTCTCCTACAATGAGCAGTTCTTC.

The V gene is TRBV7-9, the J gene TRBJ2-2; a weak D match, TRBD1 (5 bases). The CDR3 runs to 15 residues. Germline CDR1 reads SEHNR; CDR2 reads FQNEAQ (reference sequence). V was trimmed by 1 base and J by 5 bases, leaving 11 bases between them. The CDR3 DNA sequence: TGTGCCAGCAGCTTAGGTCTGGGGCTTACCGGGGAGCTGTTTTTT. Translated: CASSLGLGLTGELFF. The full variable domain, rest sourced from reference TRBV7-9 and TRBJ2-2, is DTGVSQNPRHKITKRGQNVTFRCDPISEHNRLYWYRQTLGQGPEFLTYFQNEAQLEKSRLLSDRFSAERPKGSFSTLEIQRTEQGDSAMYLCASSLGLGLTGELFFGEGSRLTVL.

This rearrangement joins TRBV9 to TRBJ2-1; 9 nucleotides align to TRBD1. V lost 2 bases to trimming and J lost 9 bases; unmatched junction nucleotides: 12. Germline V gene lookup returns CDR1 SGDLS and CDR2 YYNGEE. The CDR3 extends over 16 amino acids. The CDR3 nucleotides read TGTGCCAGCAGCGTGGGTCCAGGACAGGGGTTGGGTGAGCAGTTCTTC. It codes for CASSVGPGQGLGEQFF.

The V and J genes are TRBV2 and TRBJ1-2; no firm D call. This CDR3 spans 13 amino acids. V lost 9 bases and J lost 4, with 15 bases in between. Germline loops: CDR1 SNHLY, CDR2 FYNNEI. The CDR3 loop reads CASDGSRGYGYTF. CDR3 DNA sequence: TGTGCCAGTGACGGCAGCCGGGGCTATGGCTACACCTTC.

The genes are TRBV6-5 and TRBJ2-2, with 8 bases fitting TRBD2. The CDR3 runs 15 residues. With V trimmed by 10 bases and J by 4 bases, 11 bases remained unmatched. Germline V gene data show CDR1 as MNHEY and CDR2 as SVGAGI. CDR3 nucleotide sequence: TGTGCCACCCTCCGGGGGACTAGGGGCACCGGGGAGCTGTTTTTT. This sequence encodes CATLRGTRGTGELFF.

DNA for the CDR3: TGTGCCAGCAGCCCACTGGGACTAGCGGGAGTCTACGAGCAGTACTTC. Its translation: CASSPLGLAGVYEQYF. The chain carries TRBV7-9 and TRBJ2-7; TRBD2 agrees at 14 bases. The CDR3 is 16 residues long. V lost 5 bases, J lost 3 bases, and 6 bases stayed unmatched. Looked up from germline, CDR1 is SEHNR and CDR2 is FQNEAQ (reference sequence).

The chain couples TRBV5-1 to TRBJ2-7; D is unresolved. The V gene's germline CDR1 is SGHRS and CDR2 YFSETQ. This CDR3 contains 16 residues. V dropped 3 bases and J dropped 3 bases, with 19 bases sitting between them. The CDR3, as DNA: TGCGCCAGCAGCTCTGGCTACCAAGGAGTTATCTACGAGCAGTACTTC. It specifies CASSSGYQGVIYEQYF. Full variable domain (missing parts from reference TRBV5-1 and TRBJ2-7): KAGVTQTPRYLIKTRGQQVTLSCSPISGHRSVSWYQQTPGQGLQFLFEYFSETQRNKGNFPGRFSGRQFSNSRSEMNVSTLELGDSALYLCASSSGYQGVIYEQYFGPGTRLTVT.

The chain carries TRBV7-2 and TRBJ2-5, with TRBD2 matching over 10 bases. The CDR3 length is 17 residues. Per the germline V gene, CDR1 is SGHTA and CDR2 is FQGNSA. The J segment lost 2 bases and the V segment lost 4 bases, leaving 10 bases of the junction unmatched. In nucleotides, the CDR3 is TGTGCCAGCAGCTATGGCGTGGGTAGCGGGAGGCAAGAGACCCAGTACTTC. Residues: CASSYGVGSGRQETQYF.

The chain joins TRBV27 to TRBJ1-6; a weak D match, TRBD1 (6 bases). V shed 4 bases and J shed 2 bases, with 12 bases lying between them. The CDR3 totals 16 residues. From germline, CDR1 is MNHEY and CDR2 SMNVEV (reference sequence). The CDR3 nucleotides read TGTGCCAGCAGTTACAGGGCAGAGGCCTATAATTCACCCCTCCACTTT. Its translation: CASSYRAEAYNSPLHF.

J is TRBJ2-7 and V is TRBV18; D is uncertain. CDR1 is KGHSH and CDR2 is LQKENI in the germline V gene. The CDR3 covers 11 residues. V lost 6 bases to trimming and J lost 0 bases, with 3 bases between them. CDR3 DNA: TGTGCCAGCTCCAGCTCCTACGAGCAGTACTTC. The encoded protein is CASSSSYEQYF.

This chain uses TRBV14 with TRBJ2-1; D unresolved. This CDR3 spans 11 amino acids. The V and J ends lost 2 bases and 12 bases respectively, with 8 bases between them. Germline CDR1 SGHDN, CDR2 FVKESK. The CDR3 loop reads CASSQTVWQFF. As DNA, the CDR3 is TGTGCCAGCAGCCAAACAGTCTGGCAGTTCTTC.

The chain employs TRBV7-9 and TRBJ1-1; no clear D. Germline V gene data show CDR1 as SEHNR and CDR2 as FQNEAQ (reference sequence). V lost 1 base to trimming and J lost 5 bases, with 11 bases between them. The CDR3 is 14 residues long. CDR3 DNA: TGTGCCAGCAGCTTAGGAGTGGTTCGGACTGAAGCTTTCTTT. Translating it yields CASSLGVVRTEAFF. The full variable domain, completed using reference TRBV7-9 and TRBJ1-1, is DTGVSQNPRHKITKRGQNVTFRCDPISEHNRLYWYRQTLGQGPEFLTYFQNEAQLEKSRLLSDRFSAERPKGSFSTLEIQRTEQGDSAMYLCASSLGVVRTEAFFGQGTRLTVV.